The 14 T cell receptor beta chains given below trace back to one sample, sequenced in a study of blood T cell repertoires in COVID-19. Here immunoSEQ multiplex PCR was the method, and the copy in TCRdb shows in-frame clones only, minus some. This sample has about 350,000 clones, with about 87% found just once. The sequencing sample was made of peripheral blood. These receptors were taken from a woman aged 50 to 60 with COVID-19, enrolled during active disease.

This clone was observed a few times. The V gene is TRBV12-3 or TRBV12-4, the J gene TRBJ2-7, with TRBD1 as a possible D gene (5 bases). Deletions cut 6 bases from V and 2 bases from J, with 8 bases between. The CDR3 length is 12 residues. The CDR3 loop is CASSPDTYEQYF. CDR3 nucleotide sequence: TGTGCCAGCAGCCCGGACACCTACGAGCAGTACTTC.

The V gene is TRBV7-8, the J gene TRBJ2-1, with 9 bases that match TRBD2. J lost 12 bases, V lost 4 bases, and 16 bases had no gene match. The germline V gene has CDR1 SGHVS and CDR2 FQNEAQ. The CDR3 loop spans 16 amino acids. This CDR3 reads CASSSRRASGTERQFF. The CDR3 nucleotides read TGTGCCAGCAGCTCCCGCCGGGCTAGCGGGACAGAGCGGCAGTTCTTC.

This sequence joins TRBV10-1 and TRBJ2-7, with 7 bases matching TRBD1. The V segment lost 8 bases and the J segment 2 bases; nucleotides outside the gene matches: 3. The length of the CDR3 is 12 residues. Per the germline V gene, CDR1 is WNHNN and CDR2 is SYGVQD (reference sequence). The CDR3 DNA reads TGCGCCAGCGGAGGACAGGCCTACGAGCAGTACTTC. It codes for CASGGQAYEQYF.

The rearrangement links TRBV7-2 to TRBJ2-1; TRBD2 might be the D (6 bases). Trimming left V 1 base short and J 4 bases short, with 20 bases between. The CDR3 has 18 amino acids. Germline CDR1 is SGHTA and CDR2 is FQGNSA. CDR3 sequence reads: CASSLETLAPLLYNEQFF. The CDR3 nucleotides read TGTGCCAGCAGCTTAGAGACACTAGCTCCCCTTTTGTACAATGAGCAGTTCTTC.

This clone was seen a handful of times. The chain carries TRBV9 and TRBJ2-7; 7 bases are shared with TRBD2. Unmatched junction bases numbered 6, after V lost 0 bases and J lost 6 bases. Germline CDR1 is SGDLS and CDR2 is YYNGEE. The CDR3 extends over 14 amino acids. The DNA of the CDR3 is TGTGCCAGCAGCGTAGACGCGGGAGTTCCCGAGCAGTACTTC. It specifies CASSVDAGVPEQYF.

This clone has a single count. The chain carries TRBV19 and TRBJ2-1; D is undetermined. The germline V gene has CDR1 LNHDA and CDR2 SQIVND (reference sequence). V was shortened by 3 bases and J by 3 bases, with 12 bases between the two germline ends. CDR3 length: 15 amino acids. CDR3: CASSIRAWSYNEQFF. As DNA, the CDR3 is TGTGCCAGTAGTATCAGAGCCTGGAGCTACAATGAGCAGTTCTTC.

This clone has only one observation. This chain connects TRBV11-2 to TRBJ2-6; 8 bases align to TRBD1. There are 19 residues in the CDR3. Per the germline V gene, CDR1 is SGHAT and CDR2 is FQNNGV. V lost 5 bases and J lost 0; bases outside the gene matches: 12. CDR3 DNA sequence: TGTGCCAGCAGCCTCGGACAGGGATTCACCTCCTCTGGGGCCAACGTCCTGACTTTC. Protein: CASSLGQGFTSSGANVLTF.

CDR3 nucleotides: TGCGCCAGCAGCCCCCAACCGCCGGGACTAGCGGGGGACAATGAGCAGTTCTTC. Its protein is CASSPQPPGLAGDNEQFF. The chain combines TRBV4-1 with TRBJ2-1; 14 bases agree with TRBD2. CDR1 is MGHRA, CDR2 YSYEKL, per germline. This CDR3 region has 18 residues. With 4 bases clipped from V and 5 bases from J, the junction kept 10 bases outside the gene matches.

This chain joins TRBV6-2 or TRBV6-3 and TRBJ2-2; TRBD2 aligns across 14 bases. Germline CDR1 and CDR2: MNHEY and SVGEGT. Unmatched junction bases numbered 4, after V lost 1 base and J lost 6 bases. CDR3 size: 17 residues. This chain's CDR3 is CASSYLGLAGAPGELFF. CDR3 bases: TGTGCCAGCAGTTACTTGGGACTAGCGGGAGCCCCCGGGGAGCTGTTTTTT.

This clone was seen only a few times. The V gene is TRBV2, the J gene TRBJ2-7; TRBD2 is a possible D gene (6 bases). Trimming shortened V by 4 bases and J by 6 bases, and 16 bases separated the two germline ends. CDR1 SNHLY and CDR2 FYNNEI come from the germline V gene. The CDR3 sequence is 14 residues long. The CDR3 DNA sequence: TGTGCCAGCAGTGTAAAGGGAGGAACTAGCGAGCAGTACTTC. This sequence encodes CASSVKGGTSEQYF.

This chain joins TRBV5-1 and TRBJ2-5, with D unclear. Germline V gene lookup returns CDR1 SGHRS and CDR2 YFSETQ. This CDR3 has 12 residues. Between the trimmed V and J ends, which lost 2 bases and 5 bases, there was a span of 7 bases. The CDR3 is CASSLSGETQYF. DNA for the CDR3: TGCGCCAGCAGCTTAAGTGGCGAGACCCAGTACTTC.

This clone was seen only a few times. The rearrangement joins TRBV5-8 to TRBJ1-6; D is perhaps TRBD1 (6 bases). Trimming cost V 3 bases and J 6 bases, with 13 bases left between them. Germline V gene sequence: CDR1 SGHTS, CDR2 YDEGEE. This CDR3 is 15 amino acids long. CDR3 in DNA: TGTGCCAGCAGCTCAAGCTGGGGGCCTAATTCACCCCTCCACTTT. Translated: CASSSSWGPNSPLHF.

The chain combines TRBV24-1 with TRBJ1-5; 8 positions match TRBD1. V was pared by 4 bases and J by 5 bases, with 6 bases of the junction left unmatched. The CDR3 covers 15 residues. Germline CDR1 reads KGHDR; CDR2 reads SFDVKD. CDR3 loop: CATSETPGGHQPQHF. CDR3 DNA: TGTGCCACCAGTGAGACCCCAGGGGGCCATCAGCCCCAGCATTTT.

This clone was observed once. V and J are TRBV6-5 and TRBJ2-1, with D possibly being TRBD2 (5 bases). Germline loops: CDR1 MNHEY, CDR2 SVGAGI. The CDR3 spans 13 residues. Trimming took off 8 bases at V and 1 base at J, with 9 bases between the two ends. CDR3 loop: CASGLRSYNEQFF. The CDR3 DNA reads as TGTGCCAGCGGACTGAGATCCTACAATGAGCAGTTCTTC.